This T cell receptor beta chain was recorded in a study of blood T cells in healthy people across ages (dated by TCRdb to about 2015). In the study overall: In model experiments, template switching captured about one uniquely barcoded TCR beta cDNA molecule for every two T cells. Using deep sequencing normalized with unique cDNA molecular identifiers, the study measured how TCR beta repertoire diversity changes with age. Four age groups were formed from the donors: young (average about 16 years), middle-aged (roughly 38), aged (about 62) and long-lived (around 80). To avoid experimental bias, donors of different ages were randomly spread across the sequencing lanes. Using the same blood draw, the study looked at two additional independent replicas of 1 million unique cDNA reads for two donors, one aged 18 to 30 and the other aged 80 or older.

Systemically healthy Caucasian individuals from Russia, approximately 39 in total and aged roughly 6 to 100 years, were included as donors. About 9.6 milliliters of peripheral blood were collected from each donor into EDTA-treated Vacutainer tubes. Ficoll-Paque density-gradient centrifugation was used to isolate PBMCs, with at least 7 million per sample. Total RNA, at least 5 micrograms per sample, was extracted from PBMCs with Trizol reagent. For every donor, an aliquot of PBMCs went through flow cytometry to measure the percentages of naive CD45RAhigh/CD27high T cells. Overall study outcomes, separate from this receptor: Total diversity estimates from one million sequenced T cells were considered lower bounds and underestimates. Donor CMV infection status was unknown, potentially confounding age-related changes in expanded clonotypes. Compared with the aged group, the long-lived group had more naive CD4+ T cells, fewer expanded clones and increased TCR diversity, suggesting age selection. The percentage of naive T cells measured by flow cytometry correlated strongly with observed TCR beta diversity. Because profiling used bulk unsorted PBMCs, naive and antigen-experienced compartments could not be compared conclusively. Observed TCR beta diversity per million T cells fell roughly linearly with age, and a significant reduction was already apparent by age around 40.

The germline V gene (reference sequence) supplies CDR1 MNHNY and CDR2 SVGAGI. Its CDR3 holds 16 amino acids, cysteine through phenylalanine. The sequence is cut down to CDR3 DNA, 48 bases in frame from base 1. Relative to germline, V is missing 4 bases and J is missing 7 bases, with 12 bases of the junction outside any gene match. With respect to this clonotype: It lacks a known antigen. It has no much larger one-base neighbor in the sample; base qualities were not kept.

The library was produced with 5' RACE. Instrument used: Illumina HiSeq 2500. A second PCR of about 6 to 11 cycles was performed with a sample-barcoded 5' primer and a J-beta primer mix. Each TCR beta cDNA molecule received a unique molecular identifier from a template-switch 5' adaptor carrying 12 random nucleotides. Each sample yielded at least 2.5 million CDR3-containing paired-end reads. All of the RNA was converted into first-strand cDNA using the Mint cDNA synthesis kit, with a TRBC-specific oligonucleotide serving as the primer. Following uracil-DNA glycosylase treatment, a first 18-cycle PCR with universal primers M1SS and BC2_uni_R was performed on all cDNA. As for the authors' bioinformatics: Each sample was normalized by randomly selecting 1 million high-quality reads, each carrying a distinct molecular identifier. Instead of being binned into consensus sequences, reads with shared molecular identifiers were discarded. MiTCR, set to a Q25 quality threshold and the strictest error-elimination algorithm, was used for CDR3 identification, clonotype clustering and error correction. A nonparametric unseen species model using Euler transformation provided a lower-bound estimate of total TCR beta diversity. In TCRdb, the public reads were trimmed at Q25 with fastp and aligned with MiXCR, with productive beta chains retained. For every CDR3 protein sequence, its rows merge into one entry that carries the most common genes and DNA. These V and J calls derive from TCRdb rather than the authors' analysis. The sample table records approximately 900,000 distinct CDR3 sequences; 45% to 50% of these occur just once. 10% to 15% of the sample lies in the top ten.

This receptor chain uses TRBV6-6 and TRBJ2-7, with 11 central nucleotides matching TRBD1. The sequencing sample was made of blood. The sequence came from a young man in good health. This receptor carries the CDR3 CASSLPLRDRGIEQYF. Read as DNA, the sequence is TGTGCCAGCAGTTTACCCCTACGGGACAGGGGGATTGAGCAGTACTTC.